This T cell receptor (beta chain) was sequenced during a study of blood T cell repertoires in COVID-19. For the study at large: The cDNA or gDNA used as material had been derived from T cells, B-cell-depleted T cells, or PBMCs.

Germline CDR1 is MDHEN and CDR2 is SYDVKM. The CDR3 covers 13 residues. V lost 5 bases and J lost 4, with 9 bases in between. Original processing notes: Estimates of nucleated cell counts were drawn from the amplification of reference gene primers. Only in-frame clones appear in the TCRdb table, and some are missing; sequencing was by immunoSEQ multiplex PCR. V and J calls and clone size come straight from that table; D and trimming were deduced from the DNA. This repertoire shows 45,000 to 55,000 clones, about four fifths found once; its top ten account for roughly 10%. The sample was peripheral blood. This sequence joins TRBV28 and TRBJ1-5, with D possibly TRBD1 on 5 matching bases. This receptor was obtained from a man of 80 years or more with COVID-19, enrolled during active disease. The CDR3 sequence is CASSRPGNQPQHF. CDR3 nucleotide sequence: TGTGCCAGCAGTCGACCAGGGAATCAGCCCCAGCATTTT.